This TCR beta chain was captured in a study of Ad26.COV2.S vaccination and SARS-CoV-2 variants (dated by TCRdb to 2020 to 2023). Looking at the study overall: Vaccine-arm donors came from COV1001, a multicentre, randomized, double-blind, placebo-controlled phase I-IIa trial of Ad26.COV2.S in healthy adults. Ad26.COV2.S was given intramuscularly at 5x10^10 or 1x10^11 viral particles, as a single shot or as two shots 56 days apart. The TCR-sequenced set comprised around 30 samples: roughly 19 Ad26.COV2.S vaccine recipients, 5 placebo recipients and 8 SARS-CoV-2 convalescent individuals. Investigators remained blinded to trial group allocation during experiments and outcome assessment. Trial participants were randomized into five groups of five: low-dose or high-dose Ad26.COV2.S given once or twice, or placebo on both occasions. The specificity and breadth of SARS-CoV-2-reactive T cell receptors after Ad26.COV2.S vaccination were assessed by TCRbeta repertoire sequencing.

Reading the label with the study, this specimen's treatment or condition is: about 20 received Ad26.COV2.S at low or high dose, single or two shots; 5 received placebo; per-sample allocation not given. For vaccine and placebo recipients, repertoires were sequenced using samples collected on day 63 after the first injection. In Cohort 1b, about 27 adults aged 18-55 years were enrolled at a single site in Boston, USA, between 29 July and 7 August 2020. As a vaccine, Ad26.COV2.S was a replication-incompetent adenovirus type 26 vector that expressed a prefusion-stabilized SARS-CoV-2 spike protein derived from the original Wuhan strain. CDR1 and CDR2 were assigned from the germline V gene (reference sequence) as SGHKS and YYEKEE. Trimming removed 1 base from V and 4 bases from J, leaving 6 bases between the germline ends. The cysteine opens and the phenylalanine closes a CDR3 of 13 amino acids. The entry retains the CDR3 DNA only, 39 bases that are in frame from base 1.

The immunoSEQ Assay was the method used to sequence TCRbeta CDR3 regions. After extraction, genomic DNA underwent amplification by bias-controlled multiplex PCR, followed by high-throughput sequencing. Per the original workflow: Collapsing and filtering of sequences were performed to quantify the absolute abundance of each unique TCRbeta CDR3 region. T cell fraction was estimated by normalizing TCRbeta template counts to usable DNA, with usable DNA measured through amplification of reference genes found in all nucleated cells. Repertoire TCRs were annotated as SARS-CoV-2-specific when V gene, CDR3 amino acid sequence and J gene were exactly matched to a known reactive TCR set. MIRA supplied the reference SARS-CoV-2 TCR set, which was filtered for enrichment in COVID-19-positive ImmuneCODE repertoires so that public or cross-reactive TCRs were removed. Drawing on the MIRA antigens, annotated TCRs were analysed further at the level of specific ORF or position within ORF. Breadth was defined as the number of annotated unique rearrangements divided by the total number of unique productive rearrangements, and depth was defined as the summed frequency of the annotated unique rearrangements. Two-sided Wilcoxon rank-sum tests were applied when comparing TCR breadth between groups. This immuneACCESS table, as held by TCRdb, lists in-frame sequences with V and J called but not all clones. Of the missing ones, under half trace to an unresolved V gene in checked studies; the others have no known cause. V, J and clone size derive from that table, while D and trimming were established from the DNA sequence. The sample table holds about 400,000 clones, of which about 80% were seen once. The ten largest clones represent just under 7.5% of the sample.

What the study reported, not specific to this receptor: Ad26.COV2.S recipients had higher spike-specific TCR breadth than placebo recipients (P = 0.0014). Vaccine and placebo recipients had comparable non-spike TCR breadth, which fits with the vaccine containing only spike. It was noted by the authors that total T cell responses may have been underestimated by the TCR breadth and depth analyses. After vaccination, spike-specific CD8+ and CD4+ T cell responses were reported to show substantial breadth. Comparing responses between vaccine doses or regimens was not something the study was powered to do.

This clone came up a few times. Its antigen specificity is not known. No much larger clonotype is one base removed from it; base qualities were not supplied. The sequences come from peripheral blood, collected in a trial of Ad26.COV2.S vaccine versus placebo. The receptor was derived from a person aged 18 to 65 who received the Ad26.COV2.S COVID-19 vaccine or a placebo. The chain is made from TRBV5-5 and TRBJ1-5; the D gene cannot be resolved reliably. The CDR3 protein is CASSLSWNQPQHF. The DNA is as follows: TGTGCCAGCAGCTTGTCATGGAATCAGCCCCAGCATTTT. The variable domain in full, with residues beyond the CDR3 obtained from the reference TRBV5-5 and TRBJ1-5 genes, is DAGVTQSPTHLIKTRGQQVTLRCSPISGHKSVSWYQQVLGQGPQFIFQYYEKEERGRGNFPDRFSARQFPNYSSELNVNALLLGDSALYLCASSLSWNQPQHFGDGTRLSIL.